A selection of T cell receptor beta chains follows, all from one sample in a study of blood T cell repertoires in COVID-19. Only in-frame clones appear in the TCRdb table, and some are missing; sequencing was by immunoSEQ multiplex PCR. This table has approximately 50,000 clones, 75% to 90% appearing once. Sequencing was done on a sample of peripheral blood. The receptors derive from a human donor in a cohort sampled during active COVID-19. Each CDR3 is given with its conserved first and last residue. The order of the fields is J gene, V gene, CDR3 length, CDR3 protein.

TRBJ2-6 TRBV3-1/TRBV3-2 15 CASSQAGSGANVLTF
TRBJ1-3 TRBV15 15 CATSTGGAGGNTIYF
TRBJ1-6 TRBV7-3 16 CASSAGSRGGNSPLHF
TRBJ2-7 TRBV18 11 CASSASGEQYF
TRBJ1-1 TRBV30 12 CALRGGYTEAFF
TRBJ2-1 TRBV6-5 14 CASSFGLSYNEQFF
TRBJ1-6 TRBV25-1 14 CASSGTGEGSPLHF
TRBJ2-2 TRBV3-1/TRBV3-2 19 CASSQAQLAGGRNTGELFF
TRBJ1-2 TRBV6-5 14 CASSPSGQGSPYTF
TRBJ1-3 TRBV19 13 CASYHETGNTIYF
TRBJ2-7 TRBV7-8 12 CASSLDIYEQYF
TRBJ2-1 TRBV3-1/TRBV3-2 15 CASSRAPGAFNEQFF
TRBJ2-5 TRBV7-3 15 CASSRSGGIQETQYF
TRBJ2-5 TRBV4-1 17 CASSQTQGSGIKETQYF
TRBJ1-2 TRBV24-1 15 CATSDPAGGNYGYTF
TRBJ2-3 TRBV10-2 13 CAALLAATDTQYF
TRBJ2-7 TRBV15 14 CATSSRGGSDEQYF
TRBJ2-3 TRBV2 15 CASSEHRGGTDTQYF
TRBJ2-7 TRBV20-1 14 CSASTPGGSGEQYF
TRBJ2-2 TRBV7-3 18 CASSLTPLAGANTGELFF
TRBJ1-2 TRBV19 11 CASRTGIGYTF
TRBJ2-5 TRBV5-1 16 CASSSRTSFGGETQYF